These T cell receptor beta chains were read from a single sample in a study of CD8+CD57+ T cells in acquired aplastic anemia. TCRdb redid the calling of the reads with MiXCR, one entry per CDR3 protein. The table has 400,000 to 450,000 distinct CDR3 sequences, about two thirds seen once. Sequenced sample: sorted CD4+, CD8+, or CD8+CD57+ T cells (not recorded which) from PBMCs. These receptors were collected from a human donor in good health, serving as a control. The CDR3 runs from the conserved cysteine through the conserved F or W. D genes are given only for firm matches. Clone size is not always given. Where it is, it says once, few, many or a class for expanded clones.

J gene | clone size | D gene | V gene | CDR3 DNA | CDR3 protein
TRBJ2-7 | - | TRBD2 | TRBV5-1 | TGTGCCAGCAGCCTGGGGAGGGAAAGGGGCGGGCAGTACTTC | CASSLGRERGGQYF
TRBJ1-5 | many | - | TRBV6-5 | TGTGCCAGCAGTTACTCAGGGAGCGGTCAGCCCCAGCATTTT | CASSYSGSGQPQHF
TRBJ2-3 | - | - | TRBV9 | TGTGCCAGCAGCCTTGCAGGGCTGACTGGTACCACCAATTTT | CASSLAGLTGTTNF
TRBJ1-1 | - | - | TRBV7-3 | TGTGCCAGCAGCTCGGACACCAACCCTGAAGCTTTCTTT | CASSSDTNPEAFF
TRBJ2-7 | - | TRBD2 | TRBV7-9 | TGTGCCAGCAGCTCCCCTTGGGAAGAGCGGGGGCCTGGGTACTTC | CASSSPWEERGPGYF
TRBJ1-6 | - | - | TRBV6-5 | TGTGCCAGCAGTCGAGGGGACTATAATTCACCCCTCCACTTT | CASSRGDYNSPLHF
TRBJ1-1 | many | - | TRBV30 | TGTGCCTGGAGGGTCGGGTCTGAAGCTTTCTTT | CAWRVGSEAFF
TRBJ2-5 | many | TRBD1 | TRBV5-6 | TGTGCCAGCAGCTTTGGACAGGGGGCGAGGAACCAAGAGACCCAGTACTTC | CASSFGQGARNQETQYF
TRBJ2-7 | - | - | TRBV5-1 | TGTGCCAGCAGCCCCCGCCCGGGGACCGGGGCCCACGAGCAGTACTTC | CASSPRPGTGAHEQYF
TRBJ1-1 | - | TRBD1 | TRBV7-9 | TGTGCCAGCAGGCAGAAATTCAGGGGGCATCACGCTGGAGCTTTCTTT | CASRQKFRGHHAGAFF
TRBJ1-4 | - | TRBD1 | TRBV20-1 | TGCAGTGCTTGGACAGGAAAGGCCGAAAAACTGTTTTTT | CSAWTGKAEKLFF
TRBJ2-5 | - | TRBD1 | TRBV5-1 | TGCGCCAGCAGCTCGGACAGGAAGGATGGCCAGTACTTC | CASSSDRKDGQYF
TRBJ2-1 | once | - | TRBV20-1 | TGCAGTGCTAGAGCCCCTCGGACTCTCTACAATGAGCAGTTCTTC | CSARAPRTLYNEQFF
TRBJ2-5 | - | - | TRBV7-7 | TGTGCTAGCAGCTCCCCCAGGGGAGACAAGCAGTACTTC | CASSSPRGDKQYF
TRBJ1-5 | - | - | TRBV20-1 | TGCAGTGCTAGAGGGGCCAGCGGTTACAATCAGCCCCAGCATTTT | CSARGASGYNQPQHF
TRBJ2-3 | - | TRBD1 | TRBV24-1 | TGTGCCACCAGTGACTGGGACAGCAAATATACGCAGTATTTT | CATSDWDSKYTQYF
TRBJ1-5 | many | - | TRBV4-1 | TGCGCCAGCAGCCAAGATAGGCCTAATCAGCCCCAGCATTTT | CASSQDRPNQPQHF
TRBJ1-2 | many | - | TRBV5-4 | TGTGCCAGCAGCTTGGTTCGGGGCCACAGTCGGGTTGGCTACACCTTC | CASSLVRGHSRVGYTF
TRBJ2-2 | - | - | TRBV7-9 | TGTGCCAGCAGTGAAGGAAGGCTGCGAGGGGCCGGGGAGCTGTTTTTT | CASSEGRLRGAGELFF
TRBJ2-7 | - | - | TRBV5-1 | TGTGCCAGCAGCCCCCGCAGGGACCACGAGCAGTACTTC | CASSPRRDHEQYF
TRBJ1-5 | many | - | TRBV19 | TGTGCCAGTAGTACCCAGGGCAATCAGCCCCAGCATTTT | CASSTQGNQPQHF
TRBJ2-7 | many | - | TRBV19 | TGTGCCAGTAGAACTAGGTACGAGCAGTACTTC | CASRTRYEQYF
TRBJ1-4 | many | TRBD1 | TRBV7-2 | TGTGCCAGCAGCCAGATGACAGGGGGGAATGAAAAACTGTTTTTT | CASSQMTGGNEKLFF
TRBJ1-6 | - | - | TRBV7-2 | TGTGCCAGCAGCCGAGATCCTTCGGCCCTCCACTTT | CASSRDPSALHF
TRBJ1-5 | - | - | TRBV19 | TGTAGCGTTGAATCAGTGGGGGATCAGCCCCAGCATTTT | CSVESVGDQPQHF
TRBJ1-6 | - | - | TRBV2 | TGTGCCAGCAGGACGACACAGGGACCATGGGCCCACCTCCACTTT | CASRTTQGPWAHLHF
TRBJ1-6 | - | - | TRBV10-3 | TGTGCCTTTAGACAGGCCGAGGAAGCGCCCCTCCACTTT | CAFRQAEEAPLHF
TRBJ2-7 | once | TRBD1 | TRBV7-9 | TGTGCCAGCAGCTTTCGTGGGACAGGGTCCTACGAAGAGTACTTC | CASSFRGTGSYEEYF
TRBJ2-3 | - | TRBD1 | TRBV4-1 | TGCGCCAGCAGCCCAACCGGGACAGGAGGGCAAGATACGCAGTATTTT | CASSPTGTGGQDTQYF
TRBJ1-2 | - | TRBD1 | TRBV20-1 | TGCAGTGCTAGATCGGACAGGGTCTATGGCTACACCTTC | CSARSDRVYGYTF
TRBJ2-7 | - | - | TRBV7-2 | TGTGCCAGCAGCTTGGGACTCAACTATAATTCACCCCTCTACTTC | CASSLGLNYNSPLYF
TRBJ2-1 | - | TRBD2 | TRBV7-2 | TGTGCCAGCAGCTTAGCGCAGGCTAGCGGGGGGGATGAGCAGTTCTTC | CASSLAQASGGDEQFF
TRBJ1-2 | - | - | TRBV9 | TGTGCCAGCAGCTATGGGACTGCTAAGTATGGCTACACCTTC | CASSYGTAKYGYTF
TRBJ2-2 | - | - | TRBV9 | TGTGCCAGCAGCCTAGAGGGCGGGGCGATCTCGGAGCTGTTTTTT | CASSLEGGAISELFF
TRBJ1-6 | - | - | TRBV19 | TGTGCCAGTAGTATTCTCCTGGGTAACTCTGGCTACACCTTT | CASSILLGNSGYTF
TRBJ1-2 | - | - | TRBV25-1 | TGTGCCAGCAGCTGGGACACAGGAATCTATGGCTACACCTTC | CASSWDTGIYGYTF
TRBJ2-7 | few | - | TRBV19 | TGTGCCAGTAGTATAGGCAGTTCCTACGAGCAGTACTTC | CASSIGSSYEQYF
TRBJ2-7 | once | - | TRBV29-1 | TGCAGCGTTGGAGGGGTCACTGAGGAGTACTTT | CSVGGVTEEYF
TRBJ1-5 | many | - | TRBV4-1 | TGCGCCAGCAGCCAAGTAAGGGTTGATAGCAATCAGCCCCAGCATTTT | CASSQVRVDSNQPQHF
TRBJ2-7 | - | - | TRBV7-2 | TGCGCCAGCAGCCAAGAGATAGCCGAATCCTATGACTACTACTTC | CASSQEIAESYDYYF
TRBJ1-5 | many | - | TRBV29-1 | TGCAGCGTTGGGATTGGGGGAAGCAATCAGCCCCAGCATTTT | CSVGIGGSNQPQHF
TRBJ1-1 | once | - | TRBV4-3 | TGCGCCAGCAGCCAAGATTTGGGGGCGAACACTGAAGCTTTCTTT | CASSQDLGANTEAFF
TRBJ1-3 | - | - | TRBV9 | TGTGCCAGCAGCGTCAGCACAGATACGCAGTATTTTAACACCATATATTTT | CASSVSTDTQYFNTIYF
TRBJ1-2 | once | TRBD1 | TRBV20-1 | TGCAGTGCTAAGGAACAGGGGGCGAGTGGCTACACCTTC | CSAKEQGASGYTF
TRBJ1-1 | many | TRBD1 | TRBV2 | TGTGCCAGCAGCCGACAGGGGAGGAACACTGAAGCTTTCTTT | CASSRQGRNTEAFF
TRBJ1-3 | - | - | TRBV2 | TGTGCCAGCAGTGAAAGTCTGGGATGTGGAAACACCATATATTTT | CASSESLGCGNTIYF
TRBJ2-6 | - | - | TRBV7-2 | TGTGCCAGCAGCTTGGCCGACAGGGAGGTTCACCCCTCCCTGACTTTC | CASSLADREVHPSLTF
TRBJ2-5 | - | - | TRBV7-8 | TGTGCCAGCAGCCACGATACAGGGTACAAGAAGCAGTACTTC | CASSHDTGYKKQYF
TRBJ2-1 | - | - | TRBV24-1 | TGTGCCACCAGTGCTCGGGGCAATGAGCAGTTCTTC | CATSARGNEQFF
TRBJ2-7 | - | TRBD2 | TRBV20-1 | TGCAGTGCTAGCGGGGGGGCTCGGTACGAGCAGTACTTC | CSASGGARYEQYF
TRBJ2-5 | - | - | TRBV20-1 | TGCAGTGCTAGAGCCAGGGACGGGCCAGAGACCCAGTACTTC | CSARARDGPETQYF
TRBJ2-5 | - | TRBD1 | TRBV5-1 | TGCGCCAGCAGCCACAGGGGCGGGTACACGTACTTC | CASSHRGGYTYF
TRBJ1-1 | many | - | TRBV9 | TGTGCCAGCAGCATGAGGGGGGGGTTGGACACTGAAGCTTTCTTT | CASSMRGGLDTEAFF
TRBJ1-2 | many | TRBD1 | TRBV9 | TGTGCCAGCAGCCCCCGGGACAGTAACTATGGCTACACCTTC | CASSPRDSNYGYTF
TRBJ2-7 | - | - | TRBV9 | TGTGCCAGCAGTACAGCACCCACAGATACGCAGTATTTC | CASSTAPTDTQYF
TRBJ2-5 | - | TRBD2 | TRBV12-3/TRBV12-4 | TGTGCCAGCAGTTTAGGGGTAGCGGGGGATCTACAAGAGACCCAGTACTTC | CASSLGVAGDLQETQYF
TRBJ2-7 | - | - | TRBV7-9 | TGTGCCACCAGCCGAGCCTCATTCGTGGGCGAGCAGTACTTC | CATSRASFVGEQYF